The entry below gives a single T cell receptor (beta chain) sequence along with its context. Which antigen it targets is not known. Per-base quality was not reported, and no clone a single base away is much larger than it. These data belong to a study of CD8 T cells in Susac syndrome (dated 2019 in TCRdb). Notes on the research overall: Whether CD8+ T cell activation and differentiation in Susac syndrome was antigen driven was tested using repertoire sequencing. The clonality of the CD8+ T cell repertoire was compared across 12 healthy donors, about 14 Susac syndrome patients and around 16 multiple sclerosis patients.

Study-level results and caveats: The TCR sequencing and HLA analysis was acknowledged to have included a relatively small number of individuals.

From the cysteine through the phenylalanine, the CDR3 covers 11 amino acids. Only CDR3 DNA remains: 33 bases, in frame from the first base. V and J are truncated by 6 bases and 4 bases respectively, leaving an intervening sequence of 9 bases. CDR1 and CDR2 are read off the germline V gene (reference sequence) as DFQATT and SNEGSKA. RNA was extracted using the RNeasy kit, and roughly 0.45 to 1 ug of the RNA was reverse transcribed with random hexamers. The immunoSEQ multiplex PCR assay, covering 54 Vbeta and 13 Jbeta segments, was used to amplify TCR beta CDR3 regions. To correct PCR amplification bias, a synthetic template baseline was used for both primer optimization and computational correction. From the authors' description of their analysis: Only productive sequences were kept, with reads annotated to V, D and J genes according to IMGT and analyzed in immunoSEQ Analyzer. Clonality was computed as one minus Shannon entropy normalized by log2 of the number of productive unique sequences. For each patient and control, public and private clones were evaluated among the 100 most prevalent clones. Clones were defined as Susac-specific if absent from the healthy and MS cohorts, from roughly 1,100 published viral clones and from other ImmuneACCESS disease sequences. TCRdb redid the processing of the public reads, applying fastp at Q25 and MiXCR, and retained in-frame beta chains. Here each entry gathers all rows of one CDR3 protein and keeps the most common genes and DNA. TCRdb's processing, not the study's, gives the V and J calls here. The sample table records around 280,000 distinct CDR3 sequences; about 85% of these occur just once. The top ten hold around 0.11% of the sample.

Peripheral blood CD8+ and CD4+ T cells from healthy donors, Susac syndrome patients and multiple sclerosis patients were profiled by high-throughput TCR beta sequencing. Treatment-naive patients with stable or active relapsing-remitting disease fulfilling revised McDonald criteria were used as multiple sclerosis controls. Bulk CD8+ and CD4+ T cells were purified by magnetic negative isolation, while CD8+ TEMRA cells were enriched using FACS. Blood was drawn into EDTA tubes, processed within 24 hours, and PBMCs were isolated by density gradient centrifugation. PBMCs destined for TCR sequencing were cryopreserved in liquid nitrogen and later thawed in a 37 °C water bath. Purity of sorted or isolated CD4+, CD8+ and CD8+ TEMRA cells was at least 90%.

Recombination linked TRBV20-1 to TRBJ1-1; no D gene can be assigned with confidence. The receptor comes from a human donor with multiple sclerosis. Sequences were obtained from CD8+ T cells from PBMCs. The DNA sequence is TGCAGTGCCAGAATGGGCACTGAAGCTTTCTTT. Its amino acids are CSARMGTEAFF.